This TCR beta chain was identified in a study of blood T cells in healthy people across ages. Using a J-beta primer mix together with a sample-barcoded 5' primer, a second PCR was run for roughly 7 to 11 cycles. From the 5' RACE reads, TCRdb called clonotypes with MiXCR, one entry per CDR3 protein. The sample comprises roughly 900,000 distinct CDR3 sequences, about 44% of which are singletons, and 10% to 15% rests with the top ten. Study-wide points: Whereas aged donors had fewer naive CD4+ cells, long-lived donors had more of them and higher diversity.

It was approximately 10 milliliters of peripheral blood that were drawn from each donor. The CDR3 has 16 amino acids. CDR1 and CDR2 (germline): LGHDT, YNNKEL (reference sequence). V lost 4 bases and J 4 bases, leaving 17 bases between the germline ends. On this clonotype: Its antigen is currently unknown.

Sequencing used blood. The receptor's source is a man aged 25 to 40 in good health. The chain uses TRBV3-1 and TRBJ2-1; weak D call: TRBD1 (6 bases). In DNA form, the CDR3 reads TGTGCCAGCAGCCGGAACGACAGGTCAGCTTACAATGAGCAGTTCTTC. This gives the protein CASSRNDRSAYNEQFF.